Listed here is a single TCR beta chain. Its antigen remains unidentified. This sample's treatment: skin biopsy from PPD injection site in Mantoux-positive individual. TCR cDNA received a 3' ligated oligonucleotide that carried a UMI. This entry belongs to a study of naive and memory T cell subsets. Points from the study as a whole: Higher TCR numbers at tuberculin sites reflect T cell infiltration, per interpretation. Both skin biopsy types reportedly yielded TCRs, tuberculin sites far more.

Four PCR rounds used nested alpha and beta constant region primers plus the SP2 primer. A single record per CDR3 protein comes from TCRdb applying MiXCR to the UMI-ligation and nested PCR reads. The sample has 20,000 to 25,000 distinct CDR3 sequences, about 6.1% seen once. V lost 2 bases and J lost 6, with 7 bases in between. The CDR3 is 13 residues long. This receptor was taken from an adult in good health. The chain joins TRBV12-3 or TRBV12-4 to TRBJ2-2; D uncertain. This specimen was skin, taken from a tuberculin skin test site. CDR3 in DNA: TGTGCCAGCAGTTTAAGTGGGTCCGGGGAGCTGTTTTTT. This codes for CASSLSGSGELFF.